The 20 T cell receptor beta chains below were found in one sample sequenced in a study of blood T cell repertoires in COVID-19. Using immunoSEQ multiplex PCR, the repertoire was profiled, and TCRdb retains in-frame clones only, with some absent. This table holds approximately 110,000 clones, around four fifths found once. The sequenced sample consisted of peripheral blood. These receptors were taken from a woman in her seventies with acute or convalescent COVID-19.

A few counts support this clone. The chain uses TRBV7-2 and TRBJ1-5; a possible D gene is TRBD1 (5 bases). The V end lost 2 bases, the J end lost 3 bases, and 8 bases lay between the germline ends. This CDR3 has 14 residues. Germline CDR1 reads SGHTA; CDR2 reads FQGNSA. CDR3 coding DNA: TGTGCCAGCAGCTTAACGGGGGACAATCAGCCCCAGCATTTT. Translated: CASSLTGDNQPQHF.

The rearrangement links TRBV2 to TRBJ2-4; 7 bases map to TRBD1. Trimming removed 0 bases from V and 16 bases from J; junction bases left unmatched: 6. CDR3 length: 12 residues. Germline CDR1 and CDR2: SNHLY and FYNNEI. As DNA, the CDR3 is TGTGCCAGCAGTGAAGCGGGGAGACAGGGTTACTTC. This gives the protein CASSEAGRQGYF.

The V gene is TRBV5-4, the J gene TRBJ1-2; D not certain. This CDR3 has 14 amino acids. Germline CDR1 and CDR2: SGHNT and YYREEE (reference sequence). V was shortened by 3 bases and J by 3 bases, with 12 bases between the two germline ends. The CDR3 reads CASSSRGWYYGYTF. For the CDR3, the DNA is TGTGCCAGCAGCTCCCGAGGGTGGTACTATGGCTACACCTTC.

The J gene is TRBJ2-2, the V gene TRBV2; 12 bases agree with TRBD1. J gave up 7 bases and V 9 bases, and 12 bases lay outside the gene matches. The length of the CDR3 is 16 residues. In germline, CDR1 is SNHLY, CDR2 FYNNEI. CDR3 in amino acids: CASTARDRGRVGELFF. CDR3 DNA: TGTGCCAGTACCGCCCGGGACAGGGGGCGCGTCGGGGAGCTGTTTTTT.

The genes are TRBV7-2 and TRBJ2-3; possible D gene TRBD2, 5 bases. CDR3 length equals 14 residues. V lost 2 bases, J lost 8 bases, and 14 bases lay in between. Germline CDR1 and CDR2: SGHTA and FQGNSA. The DNA of the CDR3 is TGTGCCAGCAGCTTATTAGCTGGCCGGGGTACGCAGTATTTT. Amino acids: CASSLLAGRGTQYF. Supplemented by reference TRBV7-2 and TRBJ2-3, the full variable domain reads GAGVSQSPSNKVTEKGKDVELRCDPISGHTALYWYRQSLGQGLEFLIYFQGNSAPDKSGLPSDRFSAERTGGSVSTLTIQRTQQEDSAVYLCASSLLAGRGTQYFGPGTRLTVL.

This chain joins TRBV2 and TRBJ1-1, with D unresolved. The germline gives CDR1 SNHLY, CDR2 FYNNEI. V lost 7 bases, J lost 4 bases, and 10 bases lay in between. The CDR3 is made up of 12 amino acids. The DNA of the CDR3 is TGTGCCAGCAAATGGGGAGGCACTGAAGCTTTCTTT. Encoded protein: CASKWGGTEAFF. Together with reference TRBV2 and TRBJ1-1, the CDR3 gives the full variable domain: EPEVTQTPSHQVTQMGQEVILRCVPISNHLYFYWYRQILGQKVEFLVSFYNNEISEKSEIFDDQFSVERPDGSNFTLKIRSTKLEDSAMYFCASKWGGTEAFFGQGTRLTVV.

CDR3 bases: TGTGCCACCAGTGACGGGACTTCTAGATCTACCGGGGAGCTGTTTTTT. Amino acids: CATSDGTSRSTGELFF. The chain combines TRBV24-1 with TRBJ2-2; weak D call: TRBD2 (6 bases). Looked up from germline, CDR1 is KGHDR and CDR2 is SFDVKD. The V end was cut by 4 bases, the J end by 5 bases, with 16 bases between. This CDR3 spans 16 amino acids.

In this sample, this clone turned up once. The J gene is TRBJ2-2, the V gene TRBV28; the D gene is possibly TRBD2 (6 bases). CDR1 and CDR2 from the germline V gene are MDHEN and SYDVKM. The CDR3 loop spans 15 amino acids. V was trimmed by 5 bases and J by 5 bases, leaving 15 bases between them. The CDR3 region has the DNA TGTGCCAGCAGTCCGTCACGGGCGGGAACCGGGGAGCTGTTTTTT. It codes for CASSPSRAGTGELFF.

V and J are TRBV11-2 and TRBJ2-5; D might be TRBD2 (6 bases). The CDR3 length is 14 residues. The V end lost 4 bases, the J end lost 2 bases, and 11 bases lay between the germline ends. Germline V gives CDR1 SGHAT, CDR2 FQNNGV. The CDR3 reads CASSSRTNQETQYF. The DNA for the CDR3 is TGTGCCAGCAGCTCCCGGACTAATCAAGAGACCCAGTACTTC. The full variable domain, completed using reference TRBV11-2 and TRBJ2-5, is EAGVAQSPRYKIIEKRQSVAFWCNPISGHATLYWYQQILGQGPKLLIQFQNNGVVDDSQLPKDRFSAERLKGVDSTLKIQPAKLEDSAVYLCASSSRTNQETQYFGPGTRLLVL.

V and J are TRBV7-8 and TRBJ2-2, with a tentative D call TRBD1 (6 bases). CDR3 length: 16 residues. Trimming took off 0 bases at V and 5 bases at J, with 13 bases between the two ends. Germline values: CDR1 SGHVS, CDR2 FQNEAQ. This CDR3 is CASSLAPQGGTGELFF. The CDR3 nucleotides are TGTGCCAGCAGCTTAGCCCCACAGGGTGGGACCGGGGAGCTGTTTTTT.

The chain uses TRBV6-1 and TRBJ1-5; 9 nucleotides match TRBD1. J lost 5 bases, V lost 2 bases, and 7 bases had no gene match. This CDR3 region has 16 residues. The germline gives CDR1 MNHNS, CDR2 SASEGT. CDR3 sequence reads: CASSEIKTGGYQPQHF. DNA of the CDR3: TGTGCCAGCAGTGAAATTAAGACAGGGGGATATCAGCCCCAGCATTTT.

This clone was observed a handful of times. The gene calls are TRBV2 and TRBJ2-3, with D perhaps TRBD2 (5 bases). CDR1 and CDR2 (germline): SNHLY, FYNNEI. The length of the CDR3 is 14 residues. V shed 4 bases and J shed 6 bases, with 14 bases lying between them. CDR3 coding DNA: TGTGCCAGCAGTGCACTACTAGTAAAGGATACGCAGTATTTT. Its protein product is CASSALLVKDTQYF.

The chain couples TRBV19 to TRBJ1-2; possible D gene TRBD1, 5 bases. V shed 4 bases and J shed 2 bases, with 14 bases lying between them. Germline assignment: CDR1 LNHDA and CDR2 SQIVND (reference sequence). This CDR3 is 15 amino acids long. CDR3 region: CASSTSWGSNYGYTF. The CDR3 DNA is TGTGCCAGTAGTACGAGTTGGGGCAGCAACTATGGCTACACCTTC. Combining the CDR3 with reference TRBV19 and TRBJ1-2 gives the whole variable domain DGGITQSPKYLFRKEGQNVTLSCEQNLNHDAMYWYRQDPGQGLRLIYYSQIVNDFQKGDIAEGYSVSREKKESFPLTVTSAQKNPTAFYLCASSTSWGSNYGYTFGSGTRLTVV.

The gene calls are TRBV5-1 and TRBJ1-1, with 12 positions matching TRBD1. The V and J ends lost 4 bases and 5 bases, in that order; junction bases with no gene match: 6. The CDR3 has 15 residues. CDR1 and CDR2 from the germline V gene are SGHRS and YFSETQ. The CDR3 region is CASSLGQGALTEAFF. In DNA form, the CDR3 reads TGCGCCAGCAGCCTGGGACAGGGGGCTTTAACTGAAGCTTTCTTT.

The chain employs TRBV9 and TRBJ1-1, with a weak D call TRBD1 (6 bases). The CDR3 length is 15 residues. The germline gives CDR1 SGDLS, CDR2 YYNGEE. Trimming left V 4 bases short and J 0 bases short, with 13 bases between. In nucleotides, the CDR3 is TGTGCCAGCAGCCCGTTAGACAGGATGAACACTGAAGCTTTCTTT. Translating gives CASSPLDRMNTEAFF.

This clone was seen a few times. The CDR3 region is CASSSSGSSGNTIYF. The CDR3 bases are TGTGCCAGCAGCTCCTCAGGTAGCTCTGGAAACACCATATATTTT. This sequence joins TRBV7-6 and TRBJ1-3; D is ambiguous. This CDR3 is built from 15 residues. The germline V gene has CDR1 SGHVS and CDR2 FNYEAQ. With 4 bases removed from V and 0 bases from J, the gap between germline ends came to 10 bases.

The gene calls are TRBV2 and TRBJ2-7; D might be TRBD1 (5 bases). The V gene lost 6 bases and the J gene lost 3 bases, with 18 bases spanning the gap. This CDR3 comprises 15 residues. Germline V CDR1 and CDR2: SNHLY, FYNNEI. The CDR3 is CASSKEWGRHYEQYF. Here the CDR3 DNA reads TGTGCCAGCAGCAAGGAGTGGGGCAGACACTACGAGCAGTACTTC.

The table lists this clone with a count of one. The J gene is TRBJ2-1, the V gene TRBV6-5; TRBD1 matches at 9 bases. Losses at the gene ends were 6 bases for V and 7 bases for J; bases not matched to a gene: 4. There are 13 residues in the CDR3. Per germline, CDR1 MNHEY and CDR2 SVGAGI. The CDR3 nucleotides read TGTGCCAGCAGGACAGGGGGGAGGAATGAGCAGTTCTTC. It encodes CASRTGGRNEQFF.

The J gene is TRBJ1-2, the V gene TRBV7-2; TRBD1 matches 12 bases. Germline CDR1 and CDR2: SGHTA and FQGNSA. The V and J ends lost 7 bases and 7 bases, in that order; junction bases with no gene match: 10. The CDR3 runs 15 residues. As DNA, the CDR3 is TGTGCCAGCACCGTTGCGGGACAGGGGGCGAGTGGCTACACCTTC. Translating gives CASTVAGQGASGYTF.

This chain joins TRBV5-4 and TRBJ1-2; D gene uncertain. In germline, CDR1 is SGHNT, CDR2 YYREEE (reference sequence). V lost 2 bases and J 8 bases, leaving 22 bases between the germline ends. The CDR3 extends over 16 amino acids. DNA for the CDR3: TGTGCCAGCAGCTTAATCCGGGAGCGGCCTATGGAGGGCTACACCTTC. Translated, it gives CASSLIRERPMEGYTF.